This note documents a single T cell receptor (beta chain) sequence. Its antigen is currently not known. No much larger clone exists at a distance of one base, and base qualities are not known. The cohort comprised more than 550 healthy bone marrow donors. All cohort members were sampled while nominally healthy, although unrecorded immune exposures were likely present. The donor was CMV seropositive and was included in the group of 250 to 350 seropositive cohort members. A peripheral blood sample was collected from each donor, and TCR beta sequencing was performed on peripheral blood mononuclear cells. Genomic DNA was extracted from the blood cell samples with the Qiagen DNeasy Blood Extraction Kit. Library construction relied on the immunoSEQ multiplex PCR assay. For the multiplex PCR, a mixture combining 60 forward primers for TCR Vbeta segments and 13 reverse primers for TCR Jbeta segments was used. The CDR3 region of rearranged TCR beta genes was amplified from genomic DNA by a multiplex PCR assay. The amplified TCR beta libraries were sequenced on the Illumina HiSeq System as 87-base-pair reads. Under the source paper's analysis protocol: In a later analysis, around 80 million unique TCR beta chains were counted across the 650 to 750 repertoires, and roughly 11 million of these chains were shared by at least two donors. Raw reads were error-corrected and collapsed into unique sequences by a nearest-neighbor algorithm in which closely related sequences were merged to remove PCR and sequencing errors. V, D and J gene segments were assigned by aligning CDR3 sequences to IMGT reference sequences. For a sequence to be retained, a match of at least six nucleotides to both a V gene segment and a J gene segment was required. Rearrangements were called productive when the CDR3 lacked stop codons and stayed in frame with V and J; all others were non-productive. Following IMGT convention, CDR3 was defined as the stretch from the second conserved V-encoded cysteine to the conserved J-encoded phenylalanine. In an earlier analysis of just under 600 of the donors, sequences lacking an unambiguous match to a single V gene segment were excluded. In an earlier analysis of several hundred of the donors, V segments were called functional above 56.7% productive rearrangements and were called segregating when the between-donor standard deviation exceeded 5%. A statistical classification framework was built for diagnosing cytomegalovirus status from the catalog of TCR beta chain sequences. A later analysis assigned V and J genes by comparing TCR nucleotide sequences with IMGT/GENE-DB human TR gene sequences. The TCRdist pipeline was used in a later analysis to assign CDR3 sequences and most-parsimonious VDJ recombination scenarios. In a later analysis, each TCR beta chain was defined by its CDR3 amino acid sequence together with its V-gene family, and reads lacking a unique V-gene family were excluded. A later analysis removed 450 to 600 highly shared, low-generation-probability nucleotide sequences to deal with suspected cross-contamination and a sequencing artifact. A later analysis calculated a clonal expansion index for each public chain from normalized within-repertoire ranks of inferred template counts. A later analysis computed generation probabilities with a VDJ recombination model fitted to out-of-frame rearrangements, and checked the results against IGoR. In a later analysis, TCR-TCR, TCR-HLA and TCR-CMV co-occurrence was scored with hypergeometric tests, and a repertoire-size bias correction was applied to TCR pairs. False discovery rates were estimated in a later analysis by permuting HLA or CMV assignments 20 times. In a later analysis, co-occurring TCRs were grouped with DBSCAN, and TCRdist sequence similarity was added when clustering was performed within HLA-allele-positive subsets. Co-occurrence clustering excluded repertoires with fewer than 30,000 or more than 120,000 public chains, plus five with anomalous nucleotide sharing. In its TCRdb copy, this immuneACCESS table keeps in-frame sequences only and misses some clones. Where compared with another copy, unresolved V genes explain less than half of these, and the others have no known cause. V, J and clone size were drawn from that table, and D and trimming were deduced from the DNA. Across this sample there are around 89,000 clones, with over 75% seen only once. In total, the top ten clones hold approximately 1.2% of the sample.

The sample is drawn from a study of cytomegalovirus exposure and HLA in healthy donors (dated by TCRdb to about 2017). Turning to the overall study: An earlier analysis of under 600 of the donors reported 250 to 300 Gb of sequence data and more than 90 million unique TCR beta sequences from approximately 180 million T cells. Rather than drawing on any new phenotypic data, the later analysis identified candidate immune exposures from TCR beta sequences and the way those sequences occurred across donors. In a later genetic analysis, genome-wide SNP genotypes for about three fifths of the 666 donors were used, and that subset was treated as a discovery cohort. The study profiled the T cell repertoires of hundreds of subjects by immunosequencing and related them to cytomegalovirus serostatus. Both class I and class II loci were covered by HLA typing, at four-digit resolution. The number of donors typed differed by locus, with roughly 620-630 for A, B, C, DRB1 and DQB1, more than 500 for DQA1, 600 to 610 for DPA1, and roughly 450 for DPB1. Donor age, sex, ethnicity and CMV serostatus were compiled alongside the repertoire data. Across about 370 genotyped donors of the cohort, an average of roughly 230,000 unique TCR beta nucleotide sequences per donor were sequenced, and around 19% of those sequences were non-productive. The study aimed to test whether signatures of past pathogen exposure could be identified by cataloging public T cell receptors. All discovery cohort repertoires had been generated on a single sequencing platform. A separate validation cohort of roughly 130 different subjects was used in addition to the approximately 700-subject first cohort. An earlier analysis of some 500 of the donors used high-throughput TCR beta sequencing to judge whether each TCR beta V gene segment behaved as functional or pseudogenic. About 330 gigabases of sequencing data and approximately 92 million unique TCR sequences made up an early release that covered several hundred HLA-typed donors. The genetic ancestry cluster associated with self-reported Caucasian donors included 70% to 85% of the approximately 410 genotyped donors. A later analysis re-analyzed previously published TCR beta repertoires from 600 to 850 donors and added high-resolution HLA genotyping to study TCR occurrence patterns. Four to six DR-DQ haplotypes were handled as single units for association and clustering, since linkage in the cohort was strong. To predict cytomegalovirus infection status, the study brought together high-throughput TCR immunosequencing, statistical association of individual TCRs with disease status, and machine learning. On the study overall, not on this receptor specifically: In both the original and validation cohorts, the classifier was reported to diagnose cytomegalovirus status with high specificity and sensitivity. A later genetic analysis reported fewer N-insertions in productive TCRs among donors in an Asian-associated ancestry cluster than the approximately 700-donor mean. While some public TCRs were present in many individuals, most TCR sequences turned up only very rarely across donors. In a later analysis, most CMV-associated TCR beta chains were found to appear HLA-restricted, with HLA associations seemingly driven largely by CMV exposure. Because counts were too low, roughly 18 rarely observed V segments, including chromosome 9 orphons, were left out of the earlier analysis of some 640 of the donors. When HLA alleles, especially DR and DQ, strongly co-occurred, TCR associations were difficult to assign to individual alleles. This cohort had only TCR beta chains sequenced, and the lack of alpha or paired-chain data limited which features could be detected. Presence/absence analyses assumed roughly uniform sequencing depth across donors, an assumption that may not hold. For the cohort, immune exposure information was limited to CMV serostatus. A later genetic analysis associated a missense DCLRE1C variant with V-gene and J-gene trimming of TCR beta chains, and an independent cohort replicated the association. Because HLA typing was unavailable for some donors at each locus, only the typed subset was used in association tests. Linkage disequilibrium might explain the correlated functional status among segregating V segments, but an unknown experimental factor could not be ruled out. Broadly in line with IMGT annotations, most TCR beta V segments showed up in productive rearrangements about 90% or about 30% of the time in an earlier analysis of approximately 600 of the donors. A later analysis found that HLA-associated TCR beta chains were more clonally expanded and had lower generation probabilities than equally common non-associated chains. A cluster of highly shared sequence variants was judged likely to be a technical artifact of the sequencing pipeline. In vitro tests confirmed that a few of the cytomegalovirus-associated TCR beta chains recognize cytomegalovirus antigens. In a later analysis, several top co-occurrence clusters were reported to appear linked to parvovirus B19, influenza, CMV and Epstein-Barr virus. A further reported finding was that TCR beta sequences accurately predicted the HLA-A and HLA-B alleles for most subjects in the first cohort. Because the 87-base-pair reads could not distinguish some IMGT-functional V segments, including TRBV6-2 and TRBV6-3, those segments were excluded. A later analysis found that TCR association rates varied across HLA loci, with DRB1 alleles showing the most associated TCRs and HLA-C alleles the fewest. At a false discovery rate of 0.05, a later analysis linked around 17,000 TCR beta sequences to specific HLA alleles. According to the authors, the approach could potentially be generalized to other disease states and immunological phenotypes. A total of some 180 TCR beta chains were listed by the study as associated with cytomegalovirus.

The CDR1 and CDR2 encoded by the germline V gene are SQVTM and ANQGSEA. Measured from the cysteine to the phenylalanine, the CDR3 is 13 residues long. Left in the record is the CDR3 DNA by itself, 39 bases read in frame from the first base. V trim: 7 bases; J trim: 2 bases; unmatched bases: 5. The chain is encoded by TRBV29-1 joined to TRBJ2-7, and 10 junctional nucleotides match TRBD1. What was sequenced was PBMCs. This clonotype was sampled from a girl aged 2-10 years in good health and CMV-seropositive. CDR3 protein: CSGGQGNPYEQYF. DNA sequence: TGCAGCGGGGGACAGGGGAACCCCTACGAGCAGTACTTC.